This TCR beta chain emerged from a study of vaccination effects on CD4 cells after COVID-19. ViraFEST used viral peptide pools to expand antigen-specific CD4+ T cells before sequencing. Culturing for 10 to 11 days preceded CD4+ T cell isolation. Of the BNT162b2 and mRNA-1273 vaccines, participants received two doses of one or the other. Concerning this clone itself: Its target is not known.

Assay used: immunoSEQ multiplex PCR; TCRdb lists only in-frame clones, some missing. The sample contains nearly 25,000 clones, more than 65% of which appear only once. Germline V gives CDR1 SGHVS, CDR2 FQNEAQ. V dropped 5 bases and J dropped 4 bases, with 15 bases sitting between them. CDR3 length: 15 residues. The sequencing here drew on CD4+ T cells from PBMCs cultured with SARS-CoV-2 spike peptides, taken after COVID-19 vaccination. The sequence came from a human donor who received a COVID-19 vaccine. The rearrangement links TRBV7-8 to TRBJ1-5; TRBD1 might be the D (6 bases). The CDR3 is CASSPGASFNQPQHF. The CDR3 DNA reads as TGTGCCAGCAGCCCAGGGGCCAGTTTTAATCAGCCCCAGCATTTT.